The clone carrying this T cell receptor beta chain has just a few counts. TCRdb re-called the 5' RACE reads with MiXCR, one entry per CDR3 protein. The profile shows about 89,000 distinct CDR3 sequences, roughly 14% of them singletons. The entry originates in a study of early T cells in non-severe SARS-CoV-2 infection. V lost 0 bases and J 2 bases, leaving 5 bases between the germline ends. This CDR3 has 13 amino acids. Germline CDR1 reads SGHNT; CDR2 reads YYREEE (reference sequence). This chain links TRBV5-4 with TRBJ1-2; D not resolved. This receptor was taken from an adult who was a healthcare worker with PCR-confirmed SARS-CoV-2 infection or an uninfected control (not recorded which). Material for sequencing was whole blood. The CDR3 DNA reads as TGTGCCAGCAGCTTGGAACAGAACTATGGCTACACCTTC. It yields the protein CASSLEQNYGYTF.